What follows is one T cell receptor (beta chain) and its context. The record originates from a study of T cells expressing NK-cell markers. Overall study: The study sequenced eight donors, seven HCMV-seropositive and one seronegative.

Reprocessing the 5' RACE reads, TCRdb reports a single entry for every CDR3 protein and omits DNA. The data include roughly 160,000 distinct CDR3 sequences; the top ten clones carry roughly a fifth. This CDR3 contains 15 residues. Germline CDR1 and CDR2: PRHDT and FYEKMQ (reference sequence). This receptor was taken from a man aged 18-69 years in good health. The sequenced sample consisted of blood T cells: a sorted CD56 or NKG2C T cell subset, CD4+ or CD8+ T cells, or bulk PBMC T cells (not recorded which). The V call is TRBV13, the J call TRBJ2-1; the D call of TRBD2 rests on TCRdb alone, since no DNA is present to check it. The CDR3 sequence is CASSLPLTSPGEQFF.